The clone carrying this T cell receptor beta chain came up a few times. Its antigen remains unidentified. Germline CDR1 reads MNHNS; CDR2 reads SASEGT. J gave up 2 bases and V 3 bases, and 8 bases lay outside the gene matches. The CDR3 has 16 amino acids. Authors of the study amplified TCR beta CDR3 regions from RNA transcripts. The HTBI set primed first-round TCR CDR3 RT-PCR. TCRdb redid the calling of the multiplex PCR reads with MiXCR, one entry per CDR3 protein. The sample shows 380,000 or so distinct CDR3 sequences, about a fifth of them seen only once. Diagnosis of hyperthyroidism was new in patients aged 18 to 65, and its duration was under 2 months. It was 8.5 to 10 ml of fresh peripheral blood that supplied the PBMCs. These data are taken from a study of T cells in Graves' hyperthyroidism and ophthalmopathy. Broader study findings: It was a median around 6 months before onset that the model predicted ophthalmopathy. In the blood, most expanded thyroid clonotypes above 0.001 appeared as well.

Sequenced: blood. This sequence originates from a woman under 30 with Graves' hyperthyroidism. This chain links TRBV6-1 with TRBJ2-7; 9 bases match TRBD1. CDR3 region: CASSEGSGQGPYEQYF. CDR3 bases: TGTGCCAGCAGTGAGGGGTCGGGACAGGGCCCCTACGAGCAGTACTTC.